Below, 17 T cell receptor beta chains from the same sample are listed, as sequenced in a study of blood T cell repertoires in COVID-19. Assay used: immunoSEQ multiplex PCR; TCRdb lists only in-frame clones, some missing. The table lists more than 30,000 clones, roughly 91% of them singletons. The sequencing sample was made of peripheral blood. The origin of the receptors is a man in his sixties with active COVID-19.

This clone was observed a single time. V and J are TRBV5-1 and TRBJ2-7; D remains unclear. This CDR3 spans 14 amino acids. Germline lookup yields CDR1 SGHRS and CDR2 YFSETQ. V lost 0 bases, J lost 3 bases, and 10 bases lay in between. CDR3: CASSLVSGIYEQYF. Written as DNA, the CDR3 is TGCGCCAGCAGCTTGGTTTCTGGCATCTACGAGCAGTACTTC. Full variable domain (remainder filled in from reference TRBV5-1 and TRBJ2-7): KAGVTQTPRYLIKTRGQQVTLSCSPISGHRSVSWYQQTPGQGLQFLFEYFSETQRNKGNFPGRFSGRQFSNSRSEMNVSTLELGDSALYLCASSLVSGIYEQYFGPGTRLTVT.

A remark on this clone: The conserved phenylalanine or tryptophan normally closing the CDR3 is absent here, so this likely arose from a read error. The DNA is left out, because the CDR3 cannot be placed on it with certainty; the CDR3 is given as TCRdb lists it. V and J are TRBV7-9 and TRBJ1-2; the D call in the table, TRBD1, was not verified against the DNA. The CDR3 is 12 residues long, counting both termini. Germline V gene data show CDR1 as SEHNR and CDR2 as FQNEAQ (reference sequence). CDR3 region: CASSFGQGLLFL.

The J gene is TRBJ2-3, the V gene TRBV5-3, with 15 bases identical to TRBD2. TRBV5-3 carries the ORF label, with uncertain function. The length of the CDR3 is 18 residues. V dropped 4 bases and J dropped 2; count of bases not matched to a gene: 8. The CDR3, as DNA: TGTGCCAGAAGCACCGGACTAGCGGGGGGGCCCCACACAGATACGCAGTATTTT. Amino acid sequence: CARSTGLAGGPHTDTQYF.

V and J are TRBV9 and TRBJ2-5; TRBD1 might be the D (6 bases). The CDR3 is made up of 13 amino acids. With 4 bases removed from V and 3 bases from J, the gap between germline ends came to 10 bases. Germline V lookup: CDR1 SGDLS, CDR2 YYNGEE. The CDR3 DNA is TGTGCCAGCAGCCAGGGACACGAAGAGACCCAGTACTTC. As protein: CASSQGHEETQYF.

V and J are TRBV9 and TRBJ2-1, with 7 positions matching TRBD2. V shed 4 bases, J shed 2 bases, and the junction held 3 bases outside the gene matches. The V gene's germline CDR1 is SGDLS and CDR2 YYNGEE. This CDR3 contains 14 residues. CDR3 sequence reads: CASSPSGTYNEQFF. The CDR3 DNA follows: TGTGCCAGCAGCCCCAGCGGGACCTACAATGAGCAGTTCTTC. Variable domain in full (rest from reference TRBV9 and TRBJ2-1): DSGVTQTPKHLITATGQRVTLRCSPRSGDLSVYWYQQSLDQGLQFLIQYYNGEERAKGNILERFSAQQFPDLHSELNLSSLELGDSALYFCASSPSGTYNEQFFGPGTRLTVL.

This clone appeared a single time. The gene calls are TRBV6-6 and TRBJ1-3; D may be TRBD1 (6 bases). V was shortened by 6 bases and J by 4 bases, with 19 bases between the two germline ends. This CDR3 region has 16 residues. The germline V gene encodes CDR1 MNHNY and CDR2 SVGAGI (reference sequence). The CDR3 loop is CASRTSEQGSGNTIYF. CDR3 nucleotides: TGTGCCAGCAGGACCTCAGAACAGGGCTCCGGAAACACCATATATTTT.

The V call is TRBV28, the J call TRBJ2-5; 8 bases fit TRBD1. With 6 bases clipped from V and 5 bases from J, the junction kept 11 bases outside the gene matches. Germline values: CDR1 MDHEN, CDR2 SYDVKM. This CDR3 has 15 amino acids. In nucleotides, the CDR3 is TGTGCCAGCAGGCAGGGGGCGGACTGGGGGGAGACCCAGTACTTC. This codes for CASRQGADWGETQYF.

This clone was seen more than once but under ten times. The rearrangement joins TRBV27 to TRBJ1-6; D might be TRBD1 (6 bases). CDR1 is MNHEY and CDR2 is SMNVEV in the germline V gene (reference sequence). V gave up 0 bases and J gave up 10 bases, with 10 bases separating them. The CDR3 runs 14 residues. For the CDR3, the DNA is TGTGCCAGCAGTTTATCCAGGGGAGGGTCACCCCTCCACTTT. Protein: CASSLSRGGSPLHF.

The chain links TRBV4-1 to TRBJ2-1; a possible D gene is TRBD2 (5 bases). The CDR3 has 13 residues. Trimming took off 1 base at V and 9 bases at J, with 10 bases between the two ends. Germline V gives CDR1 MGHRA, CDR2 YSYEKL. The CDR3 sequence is CASSQVALAEQFF. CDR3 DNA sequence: TGCGCCAGCAGCCAAGTTGCGCTAGCTGAGCAGTTCTTC.

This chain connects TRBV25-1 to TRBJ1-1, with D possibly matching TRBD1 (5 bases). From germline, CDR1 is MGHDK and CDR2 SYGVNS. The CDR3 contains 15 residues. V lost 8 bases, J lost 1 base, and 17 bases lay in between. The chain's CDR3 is CASPGLREGNTEAFF. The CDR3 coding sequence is TGTGCCAGCCCGGGGCTCAGGGAGGGGAACACTGAAGCTTTCTTT.

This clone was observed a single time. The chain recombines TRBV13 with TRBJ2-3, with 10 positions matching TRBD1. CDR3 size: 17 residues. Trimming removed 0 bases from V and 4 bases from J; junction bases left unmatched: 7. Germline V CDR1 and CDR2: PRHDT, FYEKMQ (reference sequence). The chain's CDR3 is CASSLGLGQGTADTQYF. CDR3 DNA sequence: TGTGCCAGCAGCTTAGGCCTGGGACAGGGGACGGCAGATACGCAGTATTTT.

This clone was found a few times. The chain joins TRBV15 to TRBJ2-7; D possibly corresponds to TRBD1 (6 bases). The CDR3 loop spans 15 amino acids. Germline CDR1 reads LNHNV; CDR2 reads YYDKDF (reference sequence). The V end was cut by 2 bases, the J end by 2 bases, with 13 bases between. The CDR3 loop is CATSRLSGTTYEQYF. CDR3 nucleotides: TGTGCCACCAGCAGATTATCTGGGACAACCTACGAGCAGTACTTC.

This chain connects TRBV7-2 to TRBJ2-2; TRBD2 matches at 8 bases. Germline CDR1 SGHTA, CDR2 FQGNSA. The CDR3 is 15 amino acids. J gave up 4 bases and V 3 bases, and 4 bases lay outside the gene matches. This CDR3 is CASSFTGGPTGELFF. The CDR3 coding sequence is TGTGCCAGCAGCTTCACGGGGGGGCCCACCGGGGAGCTGTTTTTT.

The CDR3 nucleotides are TGTGCCTGGACAGGGGGCAGTGGAAACACCATATATTTT. Translated: CAWTGGSGNTIYF. The gene calls are TRBV30 and TRBJ1-3, with 8 bases identical to TRBD1. The CDR3 length is 13 residues. Losses at the gene ends were 4 bases for V and 3 bases for J; bases not matched to a gene: 2. Germline V gene data show CDR1 as GTSNPN and CDR2 as SVGIG (reference sequence).

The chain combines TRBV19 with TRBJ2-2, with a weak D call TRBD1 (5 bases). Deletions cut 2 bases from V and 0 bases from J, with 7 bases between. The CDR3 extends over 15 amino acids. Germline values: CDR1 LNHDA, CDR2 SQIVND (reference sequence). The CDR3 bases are TGTGCCAGTAGTATAACAGGCGCGAACACCGGGGAGCTGTTTTTT. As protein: CASSITGANTGELFF.

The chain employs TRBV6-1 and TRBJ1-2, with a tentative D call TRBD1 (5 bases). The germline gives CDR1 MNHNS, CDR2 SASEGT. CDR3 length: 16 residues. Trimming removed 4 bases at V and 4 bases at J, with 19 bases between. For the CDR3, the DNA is TGTGCCAGCAGTGCCTCAGGACAAACTCGCGGCTATGGCTACACCTTC. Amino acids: CASSASGQTRGYGYTF.

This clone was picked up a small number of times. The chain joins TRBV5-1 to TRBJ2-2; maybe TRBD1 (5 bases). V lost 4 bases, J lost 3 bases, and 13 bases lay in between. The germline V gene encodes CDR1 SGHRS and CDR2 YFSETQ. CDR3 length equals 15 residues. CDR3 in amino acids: CASSLRQRYTGELFF. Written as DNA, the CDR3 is TGCGCCAGCAGCCTAAGACAGCGATACACCGGGGAGCTGTTTTTT.